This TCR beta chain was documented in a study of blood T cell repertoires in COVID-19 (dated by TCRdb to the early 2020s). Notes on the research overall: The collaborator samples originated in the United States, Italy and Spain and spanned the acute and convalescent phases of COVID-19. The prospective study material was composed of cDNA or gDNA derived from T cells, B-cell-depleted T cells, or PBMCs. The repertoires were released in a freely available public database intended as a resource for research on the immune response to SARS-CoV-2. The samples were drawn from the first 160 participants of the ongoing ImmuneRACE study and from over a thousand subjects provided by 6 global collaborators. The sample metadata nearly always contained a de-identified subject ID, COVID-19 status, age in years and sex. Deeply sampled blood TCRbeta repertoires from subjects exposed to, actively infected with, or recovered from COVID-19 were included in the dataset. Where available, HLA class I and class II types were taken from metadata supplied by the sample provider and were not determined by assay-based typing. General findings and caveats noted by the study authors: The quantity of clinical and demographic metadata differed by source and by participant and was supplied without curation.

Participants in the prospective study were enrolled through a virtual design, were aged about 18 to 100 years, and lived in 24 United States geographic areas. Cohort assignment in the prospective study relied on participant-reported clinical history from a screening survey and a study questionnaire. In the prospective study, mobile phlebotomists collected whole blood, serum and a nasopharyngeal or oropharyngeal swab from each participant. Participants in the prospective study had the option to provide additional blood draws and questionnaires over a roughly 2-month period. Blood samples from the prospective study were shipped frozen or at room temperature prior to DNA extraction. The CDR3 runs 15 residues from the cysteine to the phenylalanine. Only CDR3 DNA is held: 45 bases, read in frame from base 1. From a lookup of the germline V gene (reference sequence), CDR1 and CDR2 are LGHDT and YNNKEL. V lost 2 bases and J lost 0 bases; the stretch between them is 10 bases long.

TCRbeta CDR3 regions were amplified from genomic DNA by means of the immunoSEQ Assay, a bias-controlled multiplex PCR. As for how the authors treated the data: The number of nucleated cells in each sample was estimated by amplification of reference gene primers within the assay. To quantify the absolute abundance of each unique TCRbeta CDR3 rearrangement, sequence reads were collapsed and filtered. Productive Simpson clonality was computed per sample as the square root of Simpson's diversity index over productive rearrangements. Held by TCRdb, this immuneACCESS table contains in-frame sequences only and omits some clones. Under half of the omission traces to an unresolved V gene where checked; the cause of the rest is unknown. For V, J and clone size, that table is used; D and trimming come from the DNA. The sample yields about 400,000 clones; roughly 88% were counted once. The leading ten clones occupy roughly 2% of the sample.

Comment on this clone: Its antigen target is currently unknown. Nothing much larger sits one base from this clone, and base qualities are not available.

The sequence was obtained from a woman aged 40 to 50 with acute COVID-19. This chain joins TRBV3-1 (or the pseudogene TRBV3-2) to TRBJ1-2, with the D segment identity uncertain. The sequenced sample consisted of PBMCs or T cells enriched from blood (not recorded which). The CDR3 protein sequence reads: CASSQRRTANYGYTF. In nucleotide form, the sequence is TGTGCCAGCAGCCAAAGGAGAACTGCTAACTATGGCTACACCTTC.